This TCR beta chain was sequenced during a study of blood T cell repertoires in COVID-19. Overall study context: Collection of acute and convalescent COVID-19 samples took place in the United States, Italy and Spain. From T cells, B-cell-depleted T cells, or PBMCs came the material, which was cDNA or gDNA.

In its sample, this clone was seen once. In the source study's methods: Reference gene primer amplification in the assay estimated nucleated cell counts. Sequencing used immunoSEQ multiplex PCR; TCRdb keeps in-frame clones, though not all of them. That table is the source of V, J and clone size, and D and trimming were worked out from the DNA. The table includes around 200,000 clones, roughly nine tenths detected once. Germline V gene data show CDR1 as MNHNY and CDR2 as SVGAGI (reference sequence). The CDR3 length is 16 residues. The junction had 5 bases not matched to a gene; V was cut back by 0 bases and J by 0 bases.

The sequencing sample was made of peripheral blood. This TCR was recovered from a man aged 65-85 years with active or convalescent COVID-19. The chain carries TRBV6-6 and TRBJ2-7; 7 positions agree with TRBD2. The CDR3 loop is CASSYSEGLLSYEQYF. Written as DNA, the CDR3 is TGTGCCAGCAGTTACTCGGAGGGACTACTCTCCTACGAGCAGTACTTC.